The clone carrying this TCR beta chain was seen a single time. A second about 6 to 12 cycle PCR used barcoded and J-beta primers. TCRdb re-called the 5' RACE reads with MiXCR, one entry per CDR3 protein. The sample has more than 800,000 distinct CDR3 sequences, 35% to 50% seen once. This record comes from a study of blood T cells in healthy people across ages. With 3 bases removed from V and 4 bases from J, the gap between germline ends came to 12 bases. The CDR3 runs to 14 residues. Germline assignment: CDR1 MGHDK and CDR2 SYGVNS. Sequences were obtained from blood. The chain combines TRBV25-1 with TRBJ1-1; TRBD1 might be the D (6 bases). This receptor was taken from a woman between 55 and 75 years old in good health. The CDR3 loop is CASSDEGRGTEAFF. In DNA, the CDR3 is TGTGCCAGCAGTGATGAAGGCAGGGGCACTGAAGCTTTCTTT.